The 5 T cell receptor beta chains below come from one sample, sequenced in a study of shared clonotypes between healthy human individuals. Here immunoSEQ multiplex PCR was the method, and the copy in TCRdb shows in-frame clones only, minus some. The sample has approximately 640,000 clones, 60% to 80% seen once; the top ten hold 1.8%. The sample taken for sequencing was memory CD4+ T cells sorted from blood. Stated subset: CD45RA-negative fraction. The source of these receptors is a woman in her twenties or thirties in good health.

The chain couples TRBV19 to TRBJ1-5; TRBD1 matches at 8 bases. The CDR3 covers 13 residues. V was pared by 7 bases and J by 5 bases, with 4 bases of the junction left unmatched. Per the germline V gene, CDR1 is LNHDA and CDR2 is SQIVND (reference sequence). As DNA, the CDR3 is TGTGCCAGTAAAGGACAGGGCCATCAGCCCCAGCATTTT. As protein: CASKGQGHQPQHF.

CDR3 sequence: CAISESMVGYTF. CDR3 coding DNA: TGTGCCATCAGTGAGTCTATGGTCGGCTACACCTTC. The chain recombines TRBV10-3 with TRBJ1-2; D unresolved. The CDR3 covers 12 residues. Trimming left V 0 bases short and J 8 bases short, with 7 bases between. Germline assignment: CDR1 ENHRY and CDR2 SYGVKD.

Only one count was recorded for this clone. The chain employs TRBV7-2 and TRBJ2-3; D gene uncertain. The germline V gene has CDR1 SGHTA and CDR2 FQGNSA. The CDR3 runs to 15 residues. Trimming shortened V by 2 bases and J by 4 bases, and 13 bases separated the two germline ends. The CDR3 DNA is TGTGCCAGCAGCTTATCAGATAGTTCTTCAGATACGCAGTATTTT. Residues: CASSLSDSSSDTQYF.

This chain links TRBV28 with TRBJ2-3, with 7 bases that match TRBD2. The V segment lost 3 bases and the J segment 7 bases; nucleotides outside the gene matches: 13. The CDR3 is 16 residues long. CDR1 is MDHEN and CDR2 is SYDVKM in the germline V gene. CDR3 region: CASSLVGGKGANTQYF. CDR3 coding DNA: TGTGCCAGCAGTTTGGTGGGGGGGAAGGGCGCAAATACGCAGTATTTT.

This clone was observed a few times. The gene calls are TRBV7-6 and TRBJ2-3; D gene unclear. V was trimmed by 10 bases and J by 3 bases, leaving 17 bases between them. The CDR3 length is 14 residues. Germline assignment: CDR1 SGHVS and CDR2 FNYEAQ. DNA of the CDR3: TGTGCCACTCGGCGATCTATAACAACAGATACGCAGTATTTT. Amino acids: CATRRSITTDTQYF. The whole variable domain, filled in from reference TRBV7-6 and TRBJ2-3, reads GAGVSQSPRYKVTKRGQDVALRCDPISGHVSLYWYRQALGQGPEFLTYFNYEAQQDKSGLPNDRFSAERPEGSISTLTIQRTEQRDSAMYRCATRRSITTDTQYFGPGTRLTVL.